These T cell receptor beta chains were read from a single sample in a study of blood T cell repertoires in COVID-19. The protocol was immunoSEQ multiplex PCR, while the TCRdb copy is restricted to in-frame clones and leaves out a portion. The sample consists of fewer than 300,000 clones, roughly 86% of them appearing once. Material for sequencing was peripheral blood. The receptors shown here come from a young woman with acute or convalescent COVID-19. CDR3s include the opening cysteine and the closing phenylalanine or tryptophan. Each record gives: V gene, D gene, clone size, J gene, CDR3 DNA, CDR3 protein. A D gene is named only where the DNA matches it firmly. Part of the rows lack a size; the others show once, few, many or a class for expanded clones.

>TRBV7-8|TRBD1|NA|TRBJ1-6
TGTGCCAGGGTTCCATACAGGGGTGGTTGTATGATTAGTTCACCCCTCCACTTT
CARVPYRGGCMISSPLHF
>TRBV2|TRBD2|few|TRBJ2-1
TGTGCCAGCAGACCGGGACTAGCGGGAGTCTATGAGCAGTTCTTC
CASRPGLAGVYEQFF
>TRBV6-2/TRBV6-3|TRBD1|NA|TRBJ1-2
TGTGCCAGCAGTTACCCGGGACAGGGAACCGCCGGCTATGGCTACACCTTC
CASSYPGQGTAGYGYTF
>TRBV7-9|TRBD1|NA|TRBJ2-7
TGTGCCAGCAGCTTACAGGGGGTCCCCTACGAGCAGTACTTC
CASSLQGVPYEQYF
>TRBV9|NA|NA|TRBJ2-1
TGTGCCAGCACCGGATCAGGGGGGAAAAACAATGAGCAGTTCTTC
CASTGSGGKNNEQFF
>TRBV27|NA|NA|TRBJ2-7
TGTGCCAGCAGTTTAATTGGCGGTGGCGCGCTTTACTACGAGCAGTACTTC
CASSLIGGGALYYEQYF
>TRBV5-4|TRBD2|NA|TRBJ2-5
TGTGCCAGCAGCTTGCGCCTAGCGGGAGGGCAAGAGACCCAGTACTTC
CASSLRLAGGQETQYF
>TRBV5-1|NA|NA|TRBJ1-2
TGCGCCAGCAGCTTAACGGACTATGGCTACACCTTC
CASSLTDYGYTF
>TRBV5-6|TRBD2|NA|TRBJ2-7
TGTGCCAGCAGCACTAGCGGGAGATCCTACGAGCAGTACTTC
CASSTSGRSYEQYF
>TRBV29-1|NA|NA|TRBJ1-1
TGCAGCGCGGGAGGGGGATACACTGAAGCTTTCTTT
CSAGGGYTEAFF
>TRBV5-1|TRBD2|NA|TRBJ2-7
TGCGCCAGCAGCTTGGTGCCTAGCGGGAACTCCTACGAGCAGTACTTC
CASSLVPSGNSYEQYF
>TRBV9|NA|NA|TRBJ1-3
TGTGCCAGCACCCCCGGGGGAAACACCATATATTTT
CASTPGGNTIYF
>TRBV7-3|NA|NA|TRBJ2-1
TGTGCCAGCAGCCAGTCGGTGGCAGGGTTAGGGAATGAGCAGTTCTTC
CASSQSVAGLGNEQFF
>TRBV2|NA|NA|TRBJ1-4
TGTGCCAGCAGTCGGACAGCAACTAATGAAAAACTGTTTTTT
CASSRTATNEKLFF
>TRBV13|TRBD1|few|TRBJ1-2
TGTGCCAGCAGCTTAGCATTCCCCGGACAGGGGAACTATGGCTACACCTTC
CASSLAFPGQGNYGYTF
>TRBV2|NA|few|TRBJ2-7
TGTGCCAGCAGTATTACCTACGAGCAGTACTTC
CASSITYEQYF
>TRBV4-3|TRBD1|NA|TRBJ1-2
TGCGCCAGCAGCCAAGGACAGGGGACTGGCTACACCTTC
CASSQGQGTGYTF
>TRBV13|TRBD1|NA|TRBJ2-3
TGTGCCAGCAGCTTTCCGGGACAGGGCGAGGTTACGCAGTATTTT
CASSFPGQGEVTQYF
>TRBV7-6|NA|NA|TRBJ2-1
TGTGCCAGCAGCCCCTTTAGTGAGCAGTTCTTC
CASSPFSEQFF
>TRBV5-8|TRBD2|NA|TRBJ2-7
TGTGCCAGCAGCTGGGGGAGCGGGAAGTACGAGCAGTACTTC
CASSWGSGKYEQYF
>TRBV19|TRBD1|NA|TRBJ1-4
TGTGCCAGTGGCAGGACAGGACGAAATGAAAAACTGTTTTTT
CASGRTGRNEKLFF
>TRBV5-1|NA|once|TRBJ2-1
TGCGCCAGCAGCTTGGTATCTCCAGTTGTCACTGAGCAGTTCTTC
CASSLVSPVVTEQFF
>TRBV3-1/TRBV3-2|NA|NA|TRBJ2-7
TGTGCCAGCAGCCGCGGGACAGAACCTAAGCAGCAGTACTTC
CASSRGTEPKQQYF
>TRBV7-3|TRBD1|once|TRBJ2-3
TGTGCCAGCAGCCATACCTCAGACAGGGGCGATACGCAGTATTTT
CASSHTSDRGDTQYF
>TRBV5-1|TRBD1|NA|TRBJ1-3
TGCGCCAGCAGCGGAGGGACAGGACCTGGAAACACCATATATTTT
CASSGGTGPGNTIYF
>TRBV18|TRBD1|NA|TRBJ2-7
TGTGCCAGCTCCCCGGGGACAGCCTCCTACGAGCAGTACTTC
CASSPGTASYEQYF
>TRBV9|NA|NA|TRBJ2-5
TGTGCCAGCAGTCTGTCAGGGACCCAGTACTTC
CASSLSGTQYF
>TRBV9|NA|NA|TRBJ1-3
TGTGCCAGCAGCGTAGCTGTAATTGGGGGAGGTGGAAACACCATATATTTT
CASSVAVIGGGGNTIYF
>TRBV4-3|TRBD2|once|TRBJ2-1
TGCGCCAGCAGCCAGATAGCCGGGACTAGCGGATACAATGAGCAGTTCTTC
CASSQIAGTSGYNEQFF
>TRBV9|NA|NA|TRBJ1-6
TGTGCCAGCAGCGTACTAGGATCCTCCTATAATTCACCCCTCCACTTT
CASSVLGSSYNSPLHF
>TRBV5-1|NA|NA|TRBJ2-3
TGCGCCAGCAGCTTGGGAGCAGCTCCTAGCGGCACAGATACGCAGTATTTT
CASSLGAAPSGTDTQYF
>TRBV7-3|NA|NA|TRBJ2-7
TGTGCCAGCAGCTTGGCAGGGGACCACGAGCAGTACTTC
CASSLAGDHEQYF
>TRBV6-5|NA|NA|TRBJ2-2
TGTGCCAGCAGGGCAGGGAATGTTAACACCGGGGAGCTGTTTTTT
CASRAGNVNTGELFF
>TRBV27|NA|once|TRBJ2-4
TGTGCCAGCAGTTTGGGCCAATTAGGCATTCAGTACTTC
CASSLGQLGIQYF
>TRBV19|TRBD1|NA|TRBJ1-6
TGTGCCAGTAGTGCGGGACAGGGGAATTCACCCCTCCACTTT
CASSAGQGNSPLHF